This T cell receptor beta chain derives from a study of blood T cell repertoires in COVID-19. For the study at large: There were acute and convalescent COVID-19 samples, and they came from the United States, Italy and Spain.

Methods used by the authors: Reference gene primer amplification gave estimated nucleated cell counts. The method was immunoSEQ multiplex PCR; TCRdb's version includes in-frame clones alone and lacks a portion of them. The V and J calls and clone size come from that table; D and trimming were worked out from the DNA. Of around 80,000 clones in the sample, roughly 80% were seen once. Trimming took off 5 bases at V and 0 bases at J, with 13 bases between the two ends. CDR1 is SQVTM, CDR2 ANQGSEA, per germline. The CDR3 runs 14 residues. This TCR was recovered from an elderly woman with active or convalescent COVID-19. This chain joins TRBV29-1 and TRBJ1-1; D gene unclear. Specimen: peripheral blood. CDR3 region: CSVNENTVNTEAFF. CDR3 coding DNA: TGCAGCGTTAATGAGAATACGGTGAACACTGAAGCTTTCTTT.